Listed below are T cell receptor beta chains from one sample, sequenced in a study of cytomegalovirus exposure and HLA in healthy donors. This table comes from immunoSEQ multiplex PCR, and its TCRdb copy is limited to in-frame clones, with some not included. The data contain approximately 120,000 clones, approximately 88% of them singletons. Sequencing input: PBMCs. These receptors were collected from a woman between 18 and 29 years old in good health and CMV-seronegative. CDR3s include the opening cysteine and the closing phenylalanine or tryptophan. The D gene is left open where the match is weak. Size is omitted from some rows. Given values are once, few, many or a class for expanded clones.

d_call j_call v_call clone_size cdr3_nt cdr3_aa
NA TRBJ1-1 TRBV7-2 NA TGTGCCAGCAGCTTAGACAGGCTGGGAGAAGCTTTCTTT CASSLDRLGEAFF
NA TRBJ2-7 TRBV9 NA TGTGCCAGCAGCGTAGTGGAGGGTACAAGGGACGAGCAGTACTTC CASSVVEGTRDEQYF
TRBD2 TRBJ2-2 TRBV5-1 NA TGCGCCAGCAGCTTGGAGCTAGCGGGAAGGGCCAGGGTCACCGGGGAGCTGTTTTTT CASSLELAGRARVTGELFF
NA TRBJ1-4 TRBV7-9 NA TGTGCCAGCAGCTCGGGGATACTGGATGAAAAACTGTTTTTT CASSSGILDEKLFF
NA TRBJ1-1 TRBV4-1 NA TGCGCCAGCAGCCATTCAGGGGAGAACACTGAAGCTTTCTTT CASSHSGENTEAFF
NA TRBJ2-1 TRBV27 NA TGTGCCAGCACTAGCTCCTTGCCACACAATGAGCAGTTCTTC CASTSSLPHNEQFF
TRBD1 TRBJ2-2 TRBV18 NA TGTGCCAGCTCAGAGGGACAGGCGATTACCGGGGAGCTGTTTTTT CASSEGQAITGELFF
NA TRBJ2-7 TRBV27 few TGTGCCAGCAGAATCCAACCCAGGGGCGAGCAGTACTTC CASRIQPRGEQYF
NA TRBJ1-5 TRBV6-1 NA TGTGCCAGCAGTGACATGGGGACAAATCAGCCCCAGCATTTT CASSDMGTNQPQHF
TRBD1 TRBJ2-3 TRBV6-1 NA TGTGCCAGCAGGCCGGGACAGGGGACAGATACGCAGTATTTT CASRPGQGTDTQYF
TRBD2 TRBJ2-7 TRBV5-6 NA TGTGCCAGCAGCCCAGGACTAGCGGGTACGTACTACGACGAGCAGTACTTC CASSPGLAGTYYDEQYF
NA TRBJ1-1 TRBV5-6 NA TGTGCCAGCAGCTTGTCCCCAGCGGGCACTGAAGCTTTCTTT CASSLSPAGTEAFF
TRBD2 TRBJ2-7 TRBV30 NA TGTGCCTGGAGTTGGGGGGGGACTTCCGGCGAGCAGTACTTC CAWSWGGTSGEQYF
NA TRBJ1-2 TRBV29-1 NA TGCAGCGTTGCCCCCAGGTTATTCTATGGCTACACCTTC CSVAPRLFYGYTF
NA TRBJ1-1 TRBV5-1 NA TGCGCCAGCAGCTTCTCCCGGGACACTGAAGCTTTCTTT CASSFSRDTEAFF
TRBD1 TRBJ1-1 TRBV9 once TGTGCCAGCAGCGTAGCTGACAGGGTATTTTCATCCGACACTGAAGCTTTCTTT CASSVADRVFSSDTEAFF
NA TRBJ2-7 TRBV2 NA TGTGCCAGCCGGACGGTAGGGCGGGACTTCTCCTACGAGCAGTACTTC CASRTVGRDFSYEQYF
NA TRBJ1-1 TRBV2 NA TGTGCCAGCAGTTTTGGACAGATCATGAACACTGAAGCTTTCTTT CASSFGQIMNTEAFF
NA TRBJ1-5 TRBV19 NA TGTGCCAGTACCACAGGGAATCAGCCCCAGCATTTT CASTTGNQPQHF
TRBD1 TRBJ2-7 TRBV28 NA TGTGCCAGCAGTTTAATTATCGGGACAGAGTACTTC CASSLIIGTEYF
NA TRBJ2-7 TRBV7-9 NA TGTGCCAGCAGCTTAGAGGAGACGGAGCAGTACTTC CASSLEETEQYF
NA TRBJ1-1 TRBV27 NA TGTGCCAGCAGTATCGGGGGTGCGAACACTGAAGCTTTCTTT CASSIGGANTEAFF
TRBD1 TRBJ2-5 TRBV7-6 NA TGTGCCAGCAGCTTAGCGCCATGGACAGGGACCCCCGGTGAGACCCAGTACTTC CASSLAPWTGTPGETQYF
NA TRBJ2-7 TRBV19 NA TGTGCCAGTAGTATAGGGTTCGTTGGCAGGGTGGCCTACGAGCAGTACTTC CASSIGFVGRVAYEQYF
TRBD1 TRBJ1-1 TRBV12-5 NA TGTGCTAGTGGTTTGACCTCGACAGGGGGCGTAACTGAAGCTTTCTTT CASGLTSTGGVTEAFF
TRBD1 TRBJ1-5 TRBV6-5 few TGTGCCAGCTCCCGGGACAGGGAAAAAGGTCAGCCCCAGCATTTT CASSRDREKGQPQHF
NA TRBJ1-5 TRBV7-2 NA TGTGCCAGCAGCTTTAACTCCTGGCAGCCCCAGCATTTT CASSFNSWQPQHF
NA TRBJ1-1 TRBV5-1 NA TGCGCCAGCAGCTTCGAGGGATTCGCTGAAGCTTTCTTT CASSFEGFAEAFF
TRBD2 TRBJ2-7 TRBV25-1 NA TGTGCCAGCAGTGAATGGGTAGCGGGAGGACCATCCTACGAGCAGTACTTC CASSEWVAGGPSYEQYF
TRBD1 TRBJ1-2 TRBV19 few TGTGCCAGTAGCCCGGGACAGTTCTATGGCTACACCTTC CASSPGQFYGYTF
TRBD2 TRBJ2-1 TRBV7-9 NA TGTGCCAGCAGCTTAGGGCTAGCGGGAGGTTCTTACAATGAGCAGTTCTTC CASSLGLAGGSYNEQFF
NA TRBJ2-7 TRBV2 few TGTGCCAGCAGTGAAGAAGCACTAGCCGAGCAGTACTTC CASSEEALAEQYF
TRBD2 TRBJ2-5 TRBV5-4 NA TGTGCCAGCAGCACTAGCGATTTCCAAGAGACCCAGTACTTC CASSTSDFQETQYF
TRBD2 TRBJ2-3 TRBV4-1 NA TGCGCCAGCAGCCAGAGTGGCGGGAGCGGAGTGGGCACAGATACGCAGTATTTT CASSQSGGSGVGTDTQYF
TRBD1 TRBJ2-7 TRBV7-9 once TGTGCCAGCAGGGGACAGGTAGACTACGAGCAGTACTTC CASRGQVDYEQYF
TRBD1 TRBJ1-1 TRBV5-1 NA TGCGCCAGCAGCTTGGGACAGGGAGTAGGAGAAGCTTTCTTT CASSLGQGVGEAFF
TRBD1 TRBJ1-1 TRBV7-9 NA TGTGCCAGCAGTCCTAGGACAGGGGGCACTGAAGCTTTCTTT CASSPRTGGTEAFF
NA TRBJ2-5 TRBV9 NA TGTGCCAGCAGCCCAGGAGGCGGGGAGACCCAGTACTTC CASSPGGGETQYF
NA TRBJ2-7 TRBV27 NA TGTGCCAGCAGTTTGGCCGGGACAAGAACCTACGAGCAGTACTTC CASSLAGTRTYEQYF
NA TRBJ1-5 TRBV10-3 NA TGTGCCATCATAAGTCAGGGAGGATATTGTCAGCCCCAGCATTTT CAIISQGGYCQPQHF
TRBD2 TRBJ2-2 TRBV13 NA TGTGCCAGCAGCCCCATAACAAGACTAGCGGGAGACACCGGGGAGCTGTTTTTT CASSPITRLAGDTGELFF
NA TRBJ1-2 TRBV18 NA TGTGCCAGCTCACCAGAGACAGTAACTAACTATGGCTACACCTTC CASSPETVTNYGYTF
NA TRBJ1-4 TRBV5-1 NA TGCGCCAGCAGCGCCACAGGATCTTCTAATGAAAAACTGTTTTTT CASSATGSSNEKLFF
TRBD1 TRBJ1-2 TRBV6-4 NA TGTGCCAGCAGGGGGACAGGGATCGGTGGCTACACCTTC CASRGTGIGGYTF
NA TRBJ2-5 TRBV5-1 once TGCGCCAGCAGCTTAACCAGGGCAGAGACCCAGTACTTC CASSLTRAETQYF
NA TRBJ2-3 TRBV28 NA TGTGCCAGCAGTTTCCGGGCAGATACGCAGTATTTT CASSFRADTQYF
NA TRBJ2-3 TRBV7-2 NA TGTGCCAGCAGCCCGGCTAGCGGCACAGATACGCAGTATTTT CASSPASGTDTQYF
NA TRBJ1-1 TRBV13 NA TGTGCCAGCAGTCAATCGGTACCCGGTGAAGCTTTCTTT CASSQSVPGEAFF
NA TRBJ2-1 TRBV2 NA TGTGCCAGCAGTGACGGCGGGTACTCCTACAATGAGCAGTTCTTC CASSDGGYSYNEQFF
NA TRBJ2-1 TRBV5-1 NA TGCGCCAGCAGCTTGCTACCAGGGGGGAATGAGCAGTTCTTC CASSLLPGGNEQFF
NA TRBJ2-2 TRBV9 NA TGTGCCAGCAGCGTCCGGGGGAACACCGGGGAGCTGTTTTTT CASSVRGNTGELFF
TRBD2 TRBJ2-1 TRBV2 NA TGTGCCAGCAGTGAGAGGCTAGCGGGGTACAATGAGCAGTTCTTC CASSERLAGYNEQFF
NA TRBJ2-5 TRBV20-1 NA TGCAGTGCCTCGGACCAAGAGACCCAGTACTTC CSASDQETQYF